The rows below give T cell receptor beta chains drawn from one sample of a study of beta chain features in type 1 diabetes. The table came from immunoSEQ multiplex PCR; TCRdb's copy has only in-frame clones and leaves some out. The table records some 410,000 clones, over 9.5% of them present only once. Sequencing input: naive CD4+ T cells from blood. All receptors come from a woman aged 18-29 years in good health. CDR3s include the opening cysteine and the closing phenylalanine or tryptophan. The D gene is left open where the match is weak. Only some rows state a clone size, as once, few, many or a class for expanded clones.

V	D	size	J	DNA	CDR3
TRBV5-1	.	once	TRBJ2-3	TGCGCCAGCAGCTTGTTTATGACAAACACAGATACGCAGTATTTT	CASSLFMTNTDTQYF
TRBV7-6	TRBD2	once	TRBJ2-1	TGTGCCAGCAGCTTAGATCCCGTGGGGGGGAATGAGCAGTTCTTC	CASSLDPVGGNEQFF
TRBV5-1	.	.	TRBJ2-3	TGCGCCAGCGCTGGGGGGCCAGATACGCAGTATTTT	CASAGGPDTQYF
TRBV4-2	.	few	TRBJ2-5	TGTGCCAGCAGCCAAGGGAGCGGAATGGAGACCCAGTACTTC	CASSQGSGMETQYF
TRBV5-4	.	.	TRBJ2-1	TGTGCCAGCAGCCGCGAAATGACTAGACAGCACAATGAGCAGTTCTTC	CASSREMTRQHNEQFF
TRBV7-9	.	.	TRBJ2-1	TGTGCCAGCAGCTTAACTCAGATCAATGAGCAGTTCTTC	CASSLTQINEQFF
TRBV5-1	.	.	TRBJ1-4	TGCGCCAGCAGCCACACATCAACTAATGAAAAACTGTTTTTT	CASSHTSTNEKLFF
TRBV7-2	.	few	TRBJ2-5	TGTGCCAGCAGCCGCCGGGGTAGACGGGAAGAGACCCAGTACTTC	CASSRRGRREETQYF
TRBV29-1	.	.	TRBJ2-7	TGCAGCGTTGACTCCGGTATCAACGAGCAGTACTTC	CSVDSGINEQYF
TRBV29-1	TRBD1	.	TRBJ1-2	TGCAGCGTCCTCAGGGACAGGGATAACTATGGCTACACCTTC	CSVLRDRDNYGYTF
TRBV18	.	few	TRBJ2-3	TGTGCCAGCTCACCACACGTGGGGATCACAGATACGCAGTATTTT	CASSPHVGITDTQYF
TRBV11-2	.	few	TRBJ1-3	TGTGCCAGCAGGGGACTCTCTGGAAACACCATATATTTT	CASRGLSGNTIYF
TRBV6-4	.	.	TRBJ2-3	TGTGCCAGCAGTGAGCACTTCGGGGAGGATACGCAGTATTTT	CASSEHFGEDTQYF
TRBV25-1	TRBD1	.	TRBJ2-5	TGTGCCAGCAGTGAATATAGGGACAGCGAGACCCAGTACTTC	CASSEYRDSETQYF
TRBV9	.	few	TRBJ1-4	TGTGCCAGCAGCGTAGGATCAACTAATGAAAAACTGTTTTTT	CASSVGSTNEKLFF
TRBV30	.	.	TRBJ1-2	TGTGCCTGGCAAACCAGGGGAAACTATGGCTACACCTTC	CAWQTRGNYGYTF
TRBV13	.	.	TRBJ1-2	TGTGCCAGCAGCTCTGACGGGGTTGGCTACACCTTC	CASSSDGVGYTF
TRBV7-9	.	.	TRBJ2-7	.	CASSFASGSLWKVF
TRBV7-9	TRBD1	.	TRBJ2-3	TGTGCCAGCAGCCCAACCGGGACAGGTTACGCAGATACGCAGTATTTT	CASSPTGTGYADTQYF
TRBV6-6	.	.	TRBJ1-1	TGTGCCAGCAGCGTTCGGGACGAAGCTTTCTTT	CASSVRDEAFF
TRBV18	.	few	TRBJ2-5	TGTGCCAGCTCACCACCGGTTGCCCCAGAGACCCAGTACTTC	CASSPPVAPETQYF
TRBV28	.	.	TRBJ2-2	TGTGCCAGCAGGATCGATGACAGAATCACCGGGGAGCTGTTTTTT	CASRIDDRITGELFF
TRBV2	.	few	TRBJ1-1	.	CASILGAQRTSDTEAFF
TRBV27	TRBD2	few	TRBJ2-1	TGTGCCAGCAGAATAACTAGCGGTGCTGAGCAGTTCTTC	CASRITSGAEQFF
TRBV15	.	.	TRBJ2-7	TGTGCCACCAGCAGAGGTAACAGATACGAGCAGTACTTC	CATSRGNRYEQYF
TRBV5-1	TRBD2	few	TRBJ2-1	TGCGCCAGCAGCTACCAGCGGGAGAACAATGAGCAGTTCTTC	CASSYQRENNEQFF
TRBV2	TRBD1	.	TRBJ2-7	TGTGCCAGCAGTGAACGGGACAGGAGTCATCGGCAGTACTTC	CASSERDRSHRQYF
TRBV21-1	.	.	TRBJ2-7	TGTGCCAGCAGCAGGGACAGGGCTCGGGAGCAGTACTTC	CASSRDRAREQYF
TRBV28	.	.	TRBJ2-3	TGTGCCAGCAGACAGGAAAGAGATACGCAGTATTTT	CASRQERDTQYF